This T cell receptor beta chain was recorded in a study of T cell changes during pregnancy in multiple sclerosis. Only in-frame clones appear in the TCRdb table, and some are missing; sequencing was by immunoSEQ multiplex PCR. Altogether approximately 110,000 clones are present, approximately 90% being singletons, with the ten largest covering around 3.2%. This clonotype was sampled from a female donor with multiple sclerosis, enrolled in a pregnancy study. The specimen comprised peripheral blood, sampled after pregnancy.

CDR3 nucleotide sequence: TGTGCCAGCGGAGTAGAGCAGTTCTTC. It specifies CASGVEQFF. The rearrangement joins TRBV6-5 to TRBJ2-1; the D is unclear. V lost 8 bases and J 10 bases, leaving 6 bases between the germline ends. From germline, CDR1 is MNHEY and CDR2 SVGAGI. There are 9 residues in the CDR3.